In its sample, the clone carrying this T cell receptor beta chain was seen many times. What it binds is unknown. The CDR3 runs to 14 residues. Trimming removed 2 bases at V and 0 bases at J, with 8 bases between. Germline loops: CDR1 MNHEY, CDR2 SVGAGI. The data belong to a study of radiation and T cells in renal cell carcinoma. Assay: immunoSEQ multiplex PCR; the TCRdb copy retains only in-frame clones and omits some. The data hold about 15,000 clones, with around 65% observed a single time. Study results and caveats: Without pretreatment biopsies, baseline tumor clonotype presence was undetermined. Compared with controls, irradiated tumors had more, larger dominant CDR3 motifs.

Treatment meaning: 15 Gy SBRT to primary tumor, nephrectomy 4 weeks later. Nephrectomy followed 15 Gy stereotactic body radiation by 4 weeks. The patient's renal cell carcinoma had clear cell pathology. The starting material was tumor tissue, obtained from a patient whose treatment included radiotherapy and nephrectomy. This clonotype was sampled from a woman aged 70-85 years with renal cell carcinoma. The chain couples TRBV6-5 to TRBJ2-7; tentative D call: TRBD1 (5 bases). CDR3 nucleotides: TGTGCCAGCAGTTACGGGGCAGACTCCTACGAGCAGTACTTC. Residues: CASSYGADSYEQYF.